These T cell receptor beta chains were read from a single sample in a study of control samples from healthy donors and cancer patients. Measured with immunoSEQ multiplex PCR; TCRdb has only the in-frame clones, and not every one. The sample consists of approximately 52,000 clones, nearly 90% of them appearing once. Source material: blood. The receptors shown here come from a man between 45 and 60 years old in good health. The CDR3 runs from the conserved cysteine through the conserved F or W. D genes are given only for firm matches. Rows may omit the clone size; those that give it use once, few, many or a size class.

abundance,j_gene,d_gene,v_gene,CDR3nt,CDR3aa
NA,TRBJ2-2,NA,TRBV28,TGTGCCAGCAGCTCCCTAGACACCGGGGAGCTGTTTTTT,CASSSLDTGELFF
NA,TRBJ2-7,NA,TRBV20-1,TGCAGTGCTAGAGGCGGATACGAGCAGTACTTC,CSARGGYEQYF
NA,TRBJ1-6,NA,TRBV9,TGTGCCAGCAGCGTAGGGGGGAGCTCCTATAATTCACCCCTCCACTTT,CASSVGGSSYNSPLHF
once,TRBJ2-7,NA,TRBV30,TGTGCCTGGAGCTGGGGGTTGGACGAGCAGTACTTC,CAWSWGLDEQYF
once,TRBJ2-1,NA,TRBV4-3,TGCGCCAGCAGCCAATCCGGAGGTGAGCAGTTCTTC,CASSQSGGEQFF
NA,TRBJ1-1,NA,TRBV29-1,TGCAGCGCTGGCAGGGCAATGGCAAGCACTGAAGCTTTCTTT,CSAGRAMASTEAFF
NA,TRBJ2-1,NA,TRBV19,TGTGCCAGTAGTATAGCAGGGAGCTCCTACAATGAGCAGTTCTTC,CASSIAGSSYNEQFF
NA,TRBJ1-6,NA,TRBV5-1,TGCGCCTCTGCCTCGTTGGGGGGTGGATCACCCCTCCACTTT,CASASLGGGSPLHF
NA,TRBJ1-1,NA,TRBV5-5,TGTGCCAGCAGCCCCCGGGAATCGTACACTGAAGCTTTCTTT,CASSPRESYTEAFF
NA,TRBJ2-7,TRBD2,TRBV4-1,TGCGCCAGCAGCCAAGATTCAGCGGGAGACACCTACGAGCAGTACTTC,CASSQDSAGDTYEQYF
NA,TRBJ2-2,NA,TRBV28,TGTGCCAGCAGTGACAGGACGAACACCGGGGAGCTGTTTTTT,CASSDRTNTGELFF
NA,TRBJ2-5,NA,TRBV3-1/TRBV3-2,TGTGCCAGCAGCCTTACCCCAGGGTGGGAGACCCAGTACTTC,CASSLTPGWETQYF
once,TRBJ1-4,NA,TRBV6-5,TGTGCCAGCAGCGACCGGGGATACAATGAAAAACTGTTTTTT,CASSDRGYNEKLFF
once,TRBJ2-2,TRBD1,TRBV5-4,TGTGCCAGCAGCTTTGACGACAGGGCCCAGAACACCGGGGAGCTGTTTTTT,CASSFDDRAQNTGELFF
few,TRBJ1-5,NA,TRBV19,TGTGCCAGTAGTGGGGGGGAACCCAATCAGCCCCAGCATTTT,CASSGGEPNQPQHF
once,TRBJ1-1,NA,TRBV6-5,TGTGCCAGCAGCCTAACATGGAACACTGAAGCTTTCTTT,CASSLTWNTEAFF
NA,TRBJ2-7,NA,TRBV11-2,TGTGCCAGCAGCTTTCAAATTGCCGGGAGCGGCAACGAGCAGTACTTC,CASSFQIAGSGNEQYF
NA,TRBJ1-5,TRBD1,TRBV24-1,TGTGCCACCAGTCCAACAGGGGTGGATCAGCCCCAGCATTTT,CATSPTGVDQPQHF
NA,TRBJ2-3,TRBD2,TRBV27,TGTGCCAGCAGTTTTTCGGGACTACTTACCACAGATACGCAGTATTTT,CASSFSGLLTTDTQYF
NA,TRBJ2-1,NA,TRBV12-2,TGTGCAAGTCGCTCTAAGCGTGGGGAGCAACAAGCTGAGCAGTTCTTC,CASRSKRGEQQAEQFF
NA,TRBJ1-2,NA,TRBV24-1,TGTGCCACCAGTGTCCTCCGGGACGGCACTTATGGCTACACCTTC,CATSVLRDGTYGYTF
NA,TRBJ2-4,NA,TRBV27,TGTGCCAGCAAGGAGGATGGGTTAGCCAAAAACATTCAGTACTTC,CASKEDGLAKNIQYF
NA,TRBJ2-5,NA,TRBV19,TGTGCCAGTAGTATAAGGGGGAGTGAGACCCAGTACTTC,CASSIRGSETQYF
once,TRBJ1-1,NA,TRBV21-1,TGTGCCAGCACAACCCCGGGCCCAGGGACAGGGGAGGGGGAAGCTTTCTTT,CASTTPGPGTGEGEAFF
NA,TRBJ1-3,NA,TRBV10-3,TGTGCCATCAGTGTGGGAGGGACCGGAAACACCATATATTTT,CAISVGGTGNTIYF
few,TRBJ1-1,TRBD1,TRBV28,TGTGCCAGCAGTTTACCCGGGACAGGCATAAACACTGAAGCTTTCTTT,CASSLPGTGINTEAFF
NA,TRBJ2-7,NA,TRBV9,TGTGCCAGCAGCGTAGGGAATAATCCCGGCGAGCAGTACTTC,CASSVGNNPGEQYF
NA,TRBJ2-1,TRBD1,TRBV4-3,TGCGCCAGCAGCCAGCCACCCAGGACAGGGGGCAACGAGCAGTTCTTC,CASSQPPRTGGNEQFF
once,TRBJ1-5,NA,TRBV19,TGTGCCAGTAGTCCTGGACAGAATAATCAGCCCCAGCATTTT,CASSPGQNNQPQHF
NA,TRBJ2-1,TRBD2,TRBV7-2,TGTGCCAGCAGCTATCCGGGACTAGCGCCCAATGAGCAGTTCTTC,CASSYPGLAPNEQFF
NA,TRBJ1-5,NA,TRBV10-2,TGCGCCAGCAGTGCCGGTCACAGCAATCAGCCCCAGCATTTT,CASSAGHSNQPQHF
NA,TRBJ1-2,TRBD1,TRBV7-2,TGTGCCAGCAGCTTAGACGACAGGGGCTATGGCTACACCTTC,CASSLDDRGYGYTF
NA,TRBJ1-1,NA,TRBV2,TGTGCCAGCAGTGAAAATGAGGTCCGAGGAGAAGCTTTCTTT,CASSENEVRGEAFF
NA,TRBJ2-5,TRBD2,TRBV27,TGTGCCAGCAGTTCATTGGGACTAGATGAGGTGGCAGAGACCCAGTACTTC,CASSSLGLDEVAETQYF
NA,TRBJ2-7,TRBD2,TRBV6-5,TGTGCCAGCAGTTACGCTGCGACTAGCGGGAGCTACGAGCAGTACTTC,CASSYAATSGSYEQYF
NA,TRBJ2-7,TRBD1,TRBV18,TGTGCCAGTCGCCACGGGACAGGGGGGACCTACGAGCAGTACTTC,CASRHGTGGTYEQYF
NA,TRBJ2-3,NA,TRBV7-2,TGTGCCAGCAGCTTAGACCTCGTTGGCACAGATACGCAGTATTTT,CASSLDLVGTDTQYF
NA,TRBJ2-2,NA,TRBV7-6,TGTGCCAGCAGCTTAGAAGCGGGCTACACACGAAACACCGGGGAGCTGTTTTTT,CASSLEAGYTRNTGELFF
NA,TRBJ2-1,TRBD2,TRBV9,TGTGCCAGCAGCGTAGGGGGGGGAGCGGGCGAGCAGTTCTTC,CASSVGGGAGEQFF
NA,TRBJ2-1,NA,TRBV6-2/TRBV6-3,TGTGCCAGCAGTTACCCCGGTGACCTAGACAATGAGCAGTTCTTC,CASSYPGDLDNEQFF